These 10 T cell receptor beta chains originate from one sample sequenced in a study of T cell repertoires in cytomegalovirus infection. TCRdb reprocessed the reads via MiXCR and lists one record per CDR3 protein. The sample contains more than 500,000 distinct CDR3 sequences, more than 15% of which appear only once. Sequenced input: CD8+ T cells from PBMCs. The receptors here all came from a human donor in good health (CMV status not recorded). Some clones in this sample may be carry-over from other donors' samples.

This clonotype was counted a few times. The CDR3 spells CASTPAGGPYEQYF. The CDR3 DNA reads as TGTGCCAGCACCCCAGCGGGGGGGCCCTACGAGCAGTACTTC. V is TRBV19 and J is TRBJ2-7; 10 bases fit TRBD2. This CDR3 spans 14 amino acids. The ends lost 9 bases at V and 2 bases at J; junction bases unmatched: 7. The germline V gene encodes CDR1 LNHDA and CDR2 SQIVND (reference sequence).

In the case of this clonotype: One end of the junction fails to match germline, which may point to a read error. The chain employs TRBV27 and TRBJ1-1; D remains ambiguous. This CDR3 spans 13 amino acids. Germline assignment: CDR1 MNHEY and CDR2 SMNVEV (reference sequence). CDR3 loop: CASSLSRKTEDFF. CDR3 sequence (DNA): TGTGCCAGCAGTTTAAGCCGAAAAACTGAAGATTTCTTT.

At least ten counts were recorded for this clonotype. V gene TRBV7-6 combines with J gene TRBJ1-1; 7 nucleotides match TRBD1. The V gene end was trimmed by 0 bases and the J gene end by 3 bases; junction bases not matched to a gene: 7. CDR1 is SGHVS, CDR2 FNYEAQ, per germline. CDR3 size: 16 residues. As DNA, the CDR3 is TGTGCCAGCAGCTTAGCTAAGACAGGGCAGGACACTGAAGCTTTCTTT. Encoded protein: CASSLAKTGQDTEAFF.

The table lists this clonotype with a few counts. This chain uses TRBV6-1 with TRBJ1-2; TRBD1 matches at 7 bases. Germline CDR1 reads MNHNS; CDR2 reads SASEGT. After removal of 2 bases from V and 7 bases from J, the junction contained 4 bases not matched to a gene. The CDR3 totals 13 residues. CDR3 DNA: TGTGCCAGCAGTGAACCCTACAGGGGTGGCTACACCTTC. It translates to CASSEPYRGGYTF.

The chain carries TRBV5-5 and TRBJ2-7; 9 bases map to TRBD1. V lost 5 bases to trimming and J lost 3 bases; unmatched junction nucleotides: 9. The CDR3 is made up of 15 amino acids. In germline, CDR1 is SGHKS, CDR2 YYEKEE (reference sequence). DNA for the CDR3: TGTGCCAGCAGAATCGGACAGGGGAGAATCTACGAGCAGTACTTC. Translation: CASRIGQGRIYEQYF.

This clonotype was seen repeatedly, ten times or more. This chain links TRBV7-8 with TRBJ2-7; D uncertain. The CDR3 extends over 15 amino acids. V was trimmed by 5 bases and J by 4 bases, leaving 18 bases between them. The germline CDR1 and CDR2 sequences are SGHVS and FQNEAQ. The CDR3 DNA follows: TGTGCCAGCAGCACTAAGAGGTTTTCTCCGTACGAGCAGTACTTC. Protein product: CASSTKRFSPYEQYF.

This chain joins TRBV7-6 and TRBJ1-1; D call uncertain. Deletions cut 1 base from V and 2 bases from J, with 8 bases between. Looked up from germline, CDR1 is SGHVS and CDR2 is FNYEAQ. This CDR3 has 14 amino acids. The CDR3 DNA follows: TGTGCCAGCAGCTTAGACCTTACAAACACTGAAGCTTTCTTT. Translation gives CASSLDLTNTEAFF.

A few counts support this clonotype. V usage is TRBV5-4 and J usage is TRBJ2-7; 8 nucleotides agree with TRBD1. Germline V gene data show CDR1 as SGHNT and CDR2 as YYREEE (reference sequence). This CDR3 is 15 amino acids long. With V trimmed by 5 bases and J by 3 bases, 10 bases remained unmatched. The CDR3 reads CASRTDRGRSYEQYF. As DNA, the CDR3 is TGTGCCAGCAGAACCGACAGGGGAAGGAGCTACGAGCAGTACTTC. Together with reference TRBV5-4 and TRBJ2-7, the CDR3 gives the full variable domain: ETGVTQSPTHLIKTRGQQVTLRCSSQSGHNTVSWYQQALGQGPQFIFQYYREEENGRGNFPPRFSGLQFPNYSSELNVNALELDDSALYLCASRTDRGRSYEQYFGPGTRLTVT.

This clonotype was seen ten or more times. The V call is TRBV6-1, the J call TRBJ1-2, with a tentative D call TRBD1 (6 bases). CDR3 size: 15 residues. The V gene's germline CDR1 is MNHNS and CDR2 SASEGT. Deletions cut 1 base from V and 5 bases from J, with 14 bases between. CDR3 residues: CASSEGPGAEYGYTF. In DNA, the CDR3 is TGTGCCAGCAGTGAAGGTCCGGGGGCAGAATATGGCTACACCTTC.

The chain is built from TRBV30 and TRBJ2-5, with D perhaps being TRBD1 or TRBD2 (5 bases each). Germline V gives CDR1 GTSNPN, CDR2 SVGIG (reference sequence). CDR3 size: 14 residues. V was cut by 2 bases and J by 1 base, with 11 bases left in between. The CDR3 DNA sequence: TGTGCCTGGAGTCCCGGGGCAGGCCAAGAGACCCAGTACTTC. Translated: CAWSPGAGQETQYF.